The rows below give T cell receptor beta chains drawn from one sample of a study of cytomegalovirus exposure and HLA in healthy donors. Using immunoSEQ multiplex PCR, the repertoire was profiled, and TCRdb retains in-frame clones only, with some absent. The repertoire holds some 110,000 clones, roughly 66% seen once, with about 2.2% in the top ten. The sequenced sample was PBMCs. All receptors derive from a woman younger than 45 in good health and CMV-seronegative. Both conserved end residues are part of each CDR3. The D gene is left open where the match is weak. A row's size may be missing; if present it is once, few, many or a size class.

cdr3_nt: TGTGCCAGCAGTCCATCAGGGGGCGCGTATGGCTACACCTTC
cdr3_aa: CASSPSGGAYGYTF
clone_size: NA
d_call: TRBD1
v_call: TRBV2
j_call: TRBJ1-2
cdr3_length: 14

cdr3_nt: TGTGCCAGCAGCTTAGCTAGCGGGCAGTACTTC
cdr3_aa: CASSLASGQYF
clone_size: few
d_call: NA
v_call: TRBV7-8
j_call: TRBJ2-7
cdr3_length: 11

cdr3_nt: TGTGCCAGCAGTCCATCGACAGGGGGCAAAGAGACCCAGTACTTC
cdr3_aa: CASSPSTGGKETQYF
clone_size: NA
d_call: TRBD1
v_call: TRBV28
j_call: TRBJ2-5
cdr3_length: 15

cdr3_nt: TGTGCCAGCAGCTCCGGGACAGGGGGCTATGGCTACACCTTC
cdr3_aa: CASSSGTGGYGYTF
clone_size: NA
d_call: TRBD1
v_call: TRBV5-4
j_call: TRBJ1-2
cdr3_length: 14

cdr3_nt: TGTGCCAGCAGTACAGGGGGCACTGAAGCTTTCTTT
cdr3_aa: CASSTGGTEAFF
clone_size: NA
d_call: TRBD1
v_call: TRBV27
j_call: TRBJ1-1
cdr3_length: 12

cdr3_nt: TGTGCCAGCAGCTTAGCGTCCAGGGTGTCCGGGGAGCTGTTTTTT
cdr3_aa: CASSLASRVSGELFF
clone_size: NA
d_call: NA
v_call: TRBV7-9
j_call: TRBJ2-2
cdr3_length: 15

cdr3_nt: TGTGCCAGCAGCTTAGTGACTGAGCTGTATTATGAGCAGTTCTTC
cdr3_aa: CASSLVTELYYEQFF
clone_size: NA
d_call: NA
v_call: TRBV7-9
j_call: TRBJ2-1
cdr3_length: 15

cdr3_nt: TGTGCCAGCAGCTTACGTGGTCGCGATGAGCAGTTCTTC
cdr3_aa: CASSLRGRDEQFF
clone_size: NA
d_call: NA
v_call: TRBV7-2
j_call: TRBJ2-1
cdr3_length: 13

cdr3_nt: TGTGCCTGGAGTGGACTAGCGGGACCTGGGCGCATGGCCGACAATGAGCAGTTCTTC
cdr3_aa: CAWSGLAGPGRMADNEQFF
clone_size: NA
d_call: TRBD2
v_call: TRBV30
j_call: TRBJ2-1
cdr3_length: 19

cdr3_nt: TGTGCCAGCAGCGTAGACAGGGGTCTGAACACTGAAGCTTTCTTT
cdr3_aa: CASSVDRGLNTEAFF
clone_size: NA
d_call: TRBD1
v_call: TRBV9
j_call: TRBJ1-1
cdr3_length: 15

cdr3_nt: TGTGCCAGCAGCTTCCTGGGGGGATCAGAGACCCAGTACTTC
cdr3_aa: CASSFLGGSETQYF
clone_size: NA
d_call: NA
v_call: TRBV7-2
j_call: TRBJ2-5
cdr3_length: 14

cdr3_nt: TGTGCCAGCAGTTACGGGACAGGGTTCTATGGCTACACCTTC
cdr3_aa: CASSYGTGFYGYTF
clone_size: NA
d_call: TRBD1
v_call: TRBV28
j_call: TRBJ1-2
cdr3_length: 14

cdr3_nt: TGTGCCAGCAGCTGGGGACAGGGTGGCTATGGCTACACCTTC
cdr3_aa: CASSWGQGGYGYTF
clone_size: NA
d_call: TRBD1
v_call: TRBV5-4
j_call: TRBJ1-2
cdr3_length: 14

cdr3_nt: TGCAGTGTGCTCGCGGGTACGCAGTATTTT
cdr3_aa: CSVLAGTQYF
clone_size: once
d_call: NA
v_call: TRBV20-1
j_call: TRBJ2-3
cdr3_length: 10

cdr3_nt: TGCAGTGCTAGGGAGTCGGATGAGCAGTTCTTC
cdr3_aa: CSARESDEQFF
clone_size: NA
d_call: NA
v_call: TRBV20-1
j_call: TRBJ2-1
cdr3_length: 11

cdr3_nt: TGTGCCAGCAGTAAAGCAGGGGGTCTTGAGGGGGGCTACACCTTC
cdr3_aa: CASSKAGGLEGGYTF
clone_size: NA
d_call: TRBD1
v_call: TRBV28
j_call: TRBJ1-2
cdr3_length: 15

cdr3_nt: TGTGCCAGCACAAGCCGGACTAGCGCTTACAATGAGCAGTTCTTC
cdr3_aa: CASTSRTSAYNEQFF
clone_size: NA
d_call: TRBD2
v_call: TRBV11-1
j_call: TRBJ2-1
cdr3_length: 15

cdr3_nt: TGTGCCAGCAGCACTGAGGACACTGAAGCTTTCTTT
cdr3_aa: CASSTEDTEAFF
clone_size: NA
d_call: NA
v_call: TRBV21-1
j_call: TRBJ1-1
cdr3_length: 12

cdr3_nt: TGTGCCAGCAGGGGGGGGAACACTGAAGCTTTCTTT
cdr3_aa: CASRGGNTEAFF
clone_size: once
d_call: NA
v_call: TRBV25-1
j_call: TRBJ1-1
cdr3_length: 12

cdr3_nt: TGTGCCAGCAGCTCACTCAGGGGCAGGAACACTGAAGCTTTCTTT
cdr3_aa: CASSSLRGRNTEAFF
clone_size: NA
d_call: NA
v_call: TRBV11-2
j_call: TRBJ1-1
cdr3_length: 15

cdr3_nt: TGTGCCAGCAGGGCCGGGACAGGGGAAACAGATACGCAGTATTTT
cdr3_aa: CASRAGTGETDTQYF
clone_size: NA
d_call: TRBD1
v_call: TRBV28
j_call: TRBJ2-3
cdr3_length: 15

cdr3_nt: TGTGCCTGGAGTGTAGGGGCGGGAAGCAATCAGCCCCAGCATTTT
cdr3_aa: CAWSVGAGSNQPQHF
clone_size: few
d_call: NA
v_call: TRBV30
j_call: TRBJ1-5
cdr3_length: 15

cdr3_nt: TGTGCCAGCAGTTACTTCAGGGGAAACACTGAAGCTTTCTTT
cdr3_aa: CASSYFRGNTEAFF
clone_size: NA
d_call: NA
v_call: TRBV6-6
j_call: TRBJ1-1
cdr3_length: 14

cdr3_nt: TGCGCCAGCAGAGCTGAGGGACACTCCTACGAGCAGTACTTC
cdr3_aa: CASRAEGHSYEQYF
clone_size: once
d_call: NA
v_call: TRBV6-1
j_call: TRBJ2-7
cdr3_length: 14

cdr3_nt: TGTGCCAGCAGCTTGGGTGCGGGGACCCTCACAGATACGCAGTATTTT
cdr3_aa: CASSLGAGTLTDTQYF
clone_size: NA
d_call: NA
v_call: TRBV5-6
j_call: TRBJ2-3
cdr3_length: 16

cdr3_nt: TGTGCCAGCAGTTTAGCGGAACAGGGGGACCAGCCCCAGCATTTT
cdr3_aa: CASSLAEQGDQPQHF
clone_size: NA
d_call: TRBD1
v_call: TRBV28
j_call: TRBJ1-5
cdr3_length: 15

cdr3_nt: TGTGCCATCAGTGAGTCGCGGGGGCCCCCAGGCACTGAAGCTTTCTTT
cdr3_aa: CAISESRGPPGTEAFF
clone_size: few
d_call: NA
v_call: TRBV10-3
j_call: TRBJ1-1
cdr3_length: 16

cdr3_nt: TGTGCCTGGAGTGTTCAGATGAACACTGAAGCTTTCTTT
cdr3_aa: CAWSVQMNTEAFF
clone_size: NA
d_call: NA
v_call: TRBV30
j_call: TRBJ1-1
cdr3_length: 13

cdr3_nt: TGTGCCAGCTCAAATGGTCCCGGGAGCGTCTACGAGCAGTACTTC
cdr3_aa: CASSNGPGSVYEQYF
clone_size: NA
d_call: NA
v_call: TRBV18
j_call: TRBJ2-7
cdr3_length: 15

cdr3_nt: TGCGCCAGCAGCCAAGAACCCGGGACTATAGGGGAAGCTTTCTTT
cdr3_aa: CASSQEPGTIGEAFF
clone_size: few
d_call: NA
v_call: TRBV4-3
j_call: TRBJ1-1
cdr3_length: 15

cdr3_nt: TGTGCCAGCAGTATACCGGGACAGTGGAACACTGAAGCTTTCTTT
cdr3_aa: CASSIPGQWNTEAFF
clone_size: few
d_call: TRBD1
v_call: TRBV28
j_call: TRBJ1-1
cdr3_length: 15

cdr3_nt: TGTGCCAGCAGTTACTCGACAGGTGGCGACACTGAAGCTTTCTTT
cdr3_aa: CASSYSTGGDTEAFF
clone_size: NA
d_call: NA
v_call: TRBV6-5
j_call: TRBJ1-1
cdr3_length: 15

cdr3_nt: TGTGCCAGCAGCACCGGGACTAGCGGGACTGGGGCCAACGTCCTGACTTTC
cdr3_aa: CASSTGTSGTGANVLTF
clone_size: NA
d_call: TRBD2
v_call: TRBV5-4
j_call: TRBJ2-6
cdr3_length: 17

cdr3_nt: TGTGCCAGCAGTCCTCGGGGTCTGCGGGATGGGAAAGATACGCAGTATTTT
cdr3_aa: CASSPRGLRDGKDTQYF
clone_size: NA
d_call: NA
v_call: TRBV28
j_call: TRBJ2-3
cdr3_length: 17

cdr3_nt: TGTGCCAGCAGCACCACAGGGGGTTACGACACTGAAGCTTTCTTT
cdr3_aa: CASSTTGGYDTEAFF
clone_size: once
d_call: TRBD1
v_call: TRBV7-9
j_call: TRBJ1-1
cdr3_length: 15

cdr3_nt: TGTGCCAGCAGCAGCACAGGGGCAGCGACTAATGAAAAACTGTTTTTT
cdr3_aa: CASSSTGAATNEKLFF
clone_size: NA
d_call: TRBD1
v_call: TRBV5-4
j_call: TRBJ1-4
cdr3_length: 16

cdr3_nt: TGTGCCAGTAGTATAGATGGACTAGCGGGAGCTGTGCAGTACTTC
cdr3_aa: CASSIDGLAGAVQYF
clone_size: NA
d_call: TRBD2
v_call: TRBV19
j_call: TRBJ2-5
cdr3_length: 15

cdr3_nt: TGTGCTAGTGGTTTGGTACTTACAGGGGTGAACACTGAAGCTTTCTTT
cdr3_aa: CASGLVLTGVNTEAFF
clone_size: NA
d_call: TRBD1
v_call: TRBV12-5
j_call: TRBJ1-1
cdr3_length: 16

cdr3_nt: TGTGCCACGCGACAGTCTGGGGCCAACGTCCTGACTTTC
cdr3_aa: CATRQSGANVLTF
clone_size: few
d_call: NA
v_call: TRBV6-5
j_call: TRBJ2-6
cdr3_length: 13

cdr3_nt: TGTGCCACCAGCAGAGTTACAGCGGGAGGGCCGGAGGAAGAGACCCAGTACTTC
cdr3_aa: CATSRVTAGGPEEETQYF
clone_size: NA
d_call: TRBD2
v_call: TRBV15
j_call: TRBJ2-5
cdr3_length: 18

cdr3_nt: TGTGCCTGGTTTGGGCGCGGCACAGATACGCAGTATTTT
cdr3_aa: CAWFGRGTDTQYF
clone_size: NA
d_call: NA
v_call: TRBV30
j_call: TRBJ2-3
cdr3_length: 13

cdr3_nt: TGTGCCAGCAGGCGAAGCGGGGAGTACCAAGAGACCCAGTACTTC
cdr3_aa: CASRRSGEYQETQYF
clone_size: NA
d_call: TRBD2
v_call: TRBV2
j_call: TRBJ2-5
cdr3_length: 15

cdr3_nt: TGTGCCAGCAGCTTAGGCTCACATGGGAGCGGGGAGCTGTTTTTT
cdr3_aa: CASSLGSHGSGELFF
clone_size: NA
d_call: NA
v_call: TRBV11-2
j_call: TRBJ2-2
cdr3_length: 15

cdr3_nt: TGTGCCAGCAGCTTCGGGACATCGGGCTCCTATAATTCACCCCTCCACTTT
cdr3_aa: CASSFGTSGSYNSPLHF
clone_size: NA
d_call: NA
v_call: TRBV5-4
j_call: TRBJ1-6
cdr3_length: 17

cdr3_nt: TGTGCCAGCAGAGCCGCAGGGGGCGCCGACACCGGGGAGCTGTTTTTT
cdr3_aa: CASRAAGGADTGELFF
clone_size: NA
d_call: TRBD1
v_call: TRBV27
j_call: TRBJ2-2
cdr3_length: 16

cdr3_nt: TGTGCCAGCAGCTTAGGGGGGGGACAGGGGCCCGAGCAGTACTTC
cdr3_aa: CASSLGGGQGPEQYF
clone_size: NA
d_call: TRBD1
v_call: TRBV7-9
j_call: TRBJ2-7
cdr3_length: 15

cdr3_nt: TGTGCCAGCAGTGAATCCGAGACAGGGTCCTACGAGCAGTACTTC
cdr3_aa: CASSESETGSYEQYF
clone_size: NA
d_call: TRBD1
v_call: TRBV6-1
j_call: TRBJ2-7
cdr3_length: 15